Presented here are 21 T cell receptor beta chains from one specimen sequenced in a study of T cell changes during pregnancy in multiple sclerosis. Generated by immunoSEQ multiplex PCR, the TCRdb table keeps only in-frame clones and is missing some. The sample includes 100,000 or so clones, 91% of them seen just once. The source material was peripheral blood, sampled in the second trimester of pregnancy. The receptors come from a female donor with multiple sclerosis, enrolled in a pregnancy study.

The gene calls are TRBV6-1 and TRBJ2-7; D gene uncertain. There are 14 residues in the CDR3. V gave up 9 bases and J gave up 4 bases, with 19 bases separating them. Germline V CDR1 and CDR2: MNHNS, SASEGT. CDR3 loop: CASTIATNRYEQYF. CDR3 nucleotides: TGTGCCAGTACAATAGCCACGAACCGATACGAGCAGTACTTC.

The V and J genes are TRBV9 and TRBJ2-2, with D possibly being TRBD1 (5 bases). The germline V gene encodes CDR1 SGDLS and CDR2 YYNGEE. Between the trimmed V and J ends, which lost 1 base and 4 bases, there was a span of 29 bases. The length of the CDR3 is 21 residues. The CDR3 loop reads CASSVKGARWITTRGTGELFF. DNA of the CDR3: TGTGCCAGCAGCGTAAAAGGGGCTAGATGGATCACCACCAGAGGCACCGGGGAGCTGTTTTTT.

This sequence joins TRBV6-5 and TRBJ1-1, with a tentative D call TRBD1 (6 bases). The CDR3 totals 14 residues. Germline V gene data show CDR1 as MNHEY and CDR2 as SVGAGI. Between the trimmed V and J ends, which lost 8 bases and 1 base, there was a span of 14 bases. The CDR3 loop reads CASVAGAPNTEAFF. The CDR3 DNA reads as TGTGCCAGCGTCGCAGGGGCCCCGAACACTGAAGCTTTCTTT.

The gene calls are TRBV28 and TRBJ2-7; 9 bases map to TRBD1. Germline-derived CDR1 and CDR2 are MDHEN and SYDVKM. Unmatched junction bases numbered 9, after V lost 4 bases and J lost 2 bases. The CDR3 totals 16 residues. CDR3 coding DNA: TGTGCCAGCAGTTCACCGACCGGGACAGGGACCTACGAGCAGTACTTC. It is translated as CASSSPTGTGTYEQYF.

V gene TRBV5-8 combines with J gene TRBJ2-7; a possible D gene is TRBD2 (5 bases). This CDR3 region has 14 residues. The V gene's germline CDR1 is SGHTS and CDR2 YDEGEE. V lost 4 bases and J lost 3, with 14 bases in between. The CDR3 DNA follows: TGTGCCAGCAGCATCGACGGGAACCTCTACGAGCAGTACTTC. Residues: CASSIDGNLYEQYF.

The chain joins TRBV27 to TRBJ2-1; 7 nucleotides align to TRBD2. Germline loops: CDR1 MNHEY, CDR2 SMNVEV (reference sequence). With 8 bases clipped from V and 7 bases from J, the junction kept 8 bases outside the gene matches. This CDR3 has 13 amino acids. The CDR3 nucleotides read TGTGCCAGCGGGGGGATAGCGGGTAATGAGCAGTTCTTC. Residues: CASGGIAGNEQFF.

CDR3 in amino acids: CASSVGGTSGTYEQYF. In nucleotides, the CDR3 is TGTGCCAGCAGCGTAGGTGGGACTAGCGGGACCTACGAGCAGTACTTC. The V call is TRBV9, the J call TRBJ2-7; 13 bases are shared with TRBD2. V dropped 0 bases and J dropped 2; count of bases not matched to a gene: 2. This CDR3 is 16 amino acids long. Germline V lookup: CDR1 SGDLS, CDR2 YYNGEE.

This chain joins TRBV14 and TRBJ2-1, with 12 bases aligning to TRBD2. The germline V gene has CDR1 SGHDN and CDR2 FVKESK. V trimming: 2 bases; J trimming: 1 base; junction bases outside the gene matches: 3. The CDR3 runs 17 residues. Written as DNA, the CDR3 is TGTGCCAGCAGCCAAACTAGCGGGAGGACTTCCTACAATGAGCAGTTCTTC. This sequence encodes CASSQTSGRTSYNEQFF.

CDR3 region: CASSMFHSYNEQFF. DNA of the CDR3: TGTGCCAGTAGTATGTTCCATTCCTACAATGAGCAGTTCTTC. The J gene is TRBJ2-1, the V gene TRBV19; unclear D gene. The V gene's germline CDR1 is LNHDA and CDR2 SQIVND (reference sequence). The CDR3 consists of 14 residues. V was pared by 3 bases and J by 1 base, with 7 bases between. The entire variable domain, with the rest obtained from reference TRBV19 and TRBJ2-1, is as follows: DGGITQSPKYLFRKEGQNVTLSCEQNLNHDAMYWYRQDPGQGLRLIYYSQIVNDFQKGDIAEGYSVSREKKESFPLTVTSAQKNPTAFYLCASSMFHSYNEQFFGPGTRLTVL.

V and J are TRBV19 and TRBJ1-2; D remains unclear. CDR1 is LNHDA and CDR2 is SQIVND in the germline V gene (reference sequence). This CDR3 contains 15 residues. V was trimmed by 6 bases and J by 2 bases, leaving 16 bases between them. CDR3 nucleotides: TGTGCCAGTAGCTTTGAGAGGGTTCAAAACTATGGCTACACCTTC. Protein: CASSFERVQNYGYTF.

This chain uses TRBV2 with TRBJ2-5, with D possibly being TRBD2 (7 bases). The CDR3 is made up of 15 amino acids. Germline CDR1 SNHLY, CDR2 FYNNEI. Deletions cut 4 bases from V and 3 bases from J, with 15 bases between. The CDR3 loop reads CASSVFGGRKETQYF. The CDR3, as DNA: TGTGCCAGCAGTGTTTTCGGGGGGCGAAAAGAGACCCAGTACTTC.

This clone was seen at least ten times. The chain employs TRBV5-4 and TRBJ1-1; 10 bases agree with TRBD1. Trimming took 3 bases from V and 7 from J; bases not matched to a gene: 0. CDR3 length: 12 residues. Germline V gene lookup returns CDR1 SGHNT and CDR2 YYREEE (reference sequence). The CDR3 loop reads CASSWDRGEAFF. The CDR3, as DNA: TGTGCCAGCAGCTGGGACAGGGGTGAAGCTTTCTTT.

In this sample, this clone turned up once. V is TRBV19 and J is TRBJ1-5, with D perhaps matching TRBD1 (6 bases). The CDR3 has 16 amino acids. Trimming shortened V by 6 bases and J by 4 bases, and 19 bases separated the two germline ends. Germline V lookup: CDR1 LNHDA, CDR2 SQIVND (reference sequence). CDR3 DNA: TGTGCCAGTAGCACGTTAATGGGACACCGAAATCAGCCCCAGCATTTT. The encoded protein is CASSTLMGHRNQPQHF. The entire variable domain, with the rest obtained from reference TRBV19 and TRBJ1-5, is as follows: DGGITQSPKYLFRKEGQNVTLSCEQNLNHDAMYWYRQDPGQGLRLIYYSQIVNDFQKGDIAEGYSVSREKKESFPLTVTSAQKNPTAFYLCASSTLMGHRNQPQHFGDGTRLSIL.

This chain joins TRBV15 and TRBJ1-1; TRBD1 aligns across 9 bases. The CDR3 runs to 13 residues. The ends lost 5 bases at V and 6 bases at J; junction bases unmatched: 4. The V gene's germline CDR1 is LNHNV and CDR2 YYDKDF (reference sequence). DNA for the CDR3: TGTGCCACCAGCGGCGACAGGGGGTCTGAAGCTTTCTTT. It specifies CATSGDRGSEAFF.

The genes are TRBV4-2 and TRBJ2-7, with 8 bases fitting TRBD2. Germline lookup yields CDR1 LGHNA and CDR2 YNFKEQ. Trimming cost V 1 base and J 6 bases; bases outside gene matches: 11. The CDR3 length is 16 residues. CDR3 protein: CASSQVRPSGPSEQYF. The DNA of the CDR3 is TGTGCCAGCAGCCAAGTTCGACCTAGCGGGCCTTCCGAGCAGTACTTC.

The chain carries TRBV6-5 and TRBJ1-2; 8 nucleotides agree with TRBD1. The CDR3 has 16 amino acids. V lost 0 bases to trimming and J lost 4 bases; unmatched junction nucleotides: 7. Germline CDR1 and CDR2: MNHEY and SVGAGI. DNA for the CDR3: TGTGCCAGCAGTTACTCTCCAACAGGGGGAAGCTATGGCTACACCTTC. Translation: CASSYSPTGGSYGYTF.

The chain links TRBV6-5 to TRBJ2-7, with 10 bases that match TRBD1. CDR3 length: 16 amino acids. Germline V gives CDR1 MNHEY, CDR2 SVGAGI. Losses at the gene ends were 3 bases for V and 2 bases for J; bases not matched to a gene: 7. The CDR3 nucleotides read TGTGCCAGCAGTTATATGAGGACAGGGGGGGCCTACGAGCAGTACTTC. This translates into CASSYMRTGGAYEQYF.

CDR3 loop: CSARSYEQYF. Here the CDR3 DNA reads TGCAGTGCTAGGAGCTACGAGCAGTACTTC. The rearrangement links TRBV20-1 to TRBJ2-7; D unresolved. The germline V gene has CDR1 DFQATT and CDR2 SNEGSKA (reference sequence). The CDR3 totals 10 residues. Trimming removed 3 bases at V and 3 bases at J, with 3 bases between.

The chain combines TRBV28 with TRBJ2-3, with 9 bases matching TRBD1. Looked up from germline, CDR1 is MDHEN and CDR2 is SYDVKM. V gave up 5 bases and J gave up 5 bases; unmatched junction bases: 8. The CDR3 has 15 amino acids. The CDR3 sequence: CASSQLTGGRDTQYF. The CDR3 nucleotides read TGTGCCAGCAGTCAATTGACAGGGGGAAGAGATACGCAGTATTTT.

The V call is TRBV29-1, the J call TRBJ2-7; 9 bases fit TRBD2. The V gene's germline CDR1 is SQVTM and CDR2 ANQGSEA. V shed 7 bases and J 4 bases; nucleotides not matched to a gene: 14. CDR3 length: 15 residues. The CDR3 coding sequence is TGCAGCGGGCGGATGGGACTAGCTCCGTCATACGAGCAGTACTTC. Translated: CSGRMGLAPSYEQYF.

The CDR3 here is CASSVTPGQGPEAFF. CDR3 nucleotides: TGTGCCAGCAGCGTAACCCCAGGACAGGGCCCTGAAGCTTTCTTT. V gene TRBV9 combines with J gene TRBJ1-1, with 8 bases aligning to TRBD1. Germline lookup yields CDR1 SGDLS and CDR2 YYNGEE. CDR3 length: 15 residues. The junction had 8 bases not matched to a gene; V was cut back by 1 base and J by 6 bases.